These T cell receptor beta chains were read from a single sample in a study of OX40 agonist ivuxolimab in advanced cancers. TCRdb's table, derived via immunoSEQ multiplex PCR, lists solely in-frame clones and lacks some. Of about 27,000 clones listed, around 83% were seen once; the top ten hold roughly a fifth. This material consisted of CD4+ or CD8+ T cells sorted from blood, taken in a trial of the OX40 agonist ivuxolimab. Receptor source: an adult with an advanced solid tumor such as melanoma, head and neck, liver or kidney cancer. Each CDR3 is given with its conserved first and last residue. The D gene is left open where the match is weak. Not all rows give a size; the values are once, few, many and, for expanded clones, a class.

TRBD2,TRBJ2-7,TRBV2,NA,CASYPSGTTYEQYF,TGTGCCAGCTATCCTAGCGGGACTACCTACGAGCAGTACTTC
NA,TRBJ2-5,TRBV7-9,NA,CASSLGGAGEVRWWTQYF,TGTGCCAGCAGCTTGGGGGGAGCCGGGGAGGTGCGGTGGTGGACCCAGTACTTC
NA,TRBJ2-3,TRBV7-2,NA,CASSLVGGATDTQYF,TGTGCCAGCAGCTTAGTAGGGGGGGCCACAGATACGCAGTATTTT
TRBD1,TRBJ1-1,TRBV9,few,CASSPPRDRGLNTEAFF,TGTGCCAGCAGCCCACCTCGGGACAGGGGGCTGAACACTGAAGCTTTCTTT
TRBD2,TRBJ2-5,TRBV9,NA,CASSVEGSRGEETQYF,TGTGCCAGCAGCGTAGAGGGGTCGCGGGGGGAAGAGACCCAGTACTTC
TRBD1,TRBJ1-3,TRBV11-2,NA,CASTLRGTGTSGNTIYF,TGTGCCAGCACTCTAAGGGGGACAGGGACATCTGGAAACACCATATATTTT
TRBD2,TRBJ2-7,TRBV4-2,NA,CASSQDILAGGLNYEQYF,TGTGCCAGCAGCCAGGACATTCTAGCGGGAGGGCTGAACTACGAGCAGTACTTC
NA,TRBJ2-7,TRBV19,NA,CASSVAGQGYEQYF,TGTGCCAGTAGTGTAGCAGGGCAGGGCTACGAGCAGTACTTC
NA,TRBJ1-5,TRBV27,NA,CASSNSNQPQHF,TGTGCCAGCAGTAATAGCAATCAGCCCCAGCATTTT
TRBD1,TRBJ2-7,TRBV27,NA,CASSPLGTAAYEQYF,TGTGCCAGCAGTCCCCTCGGGACAGCCGCCTACGAGCAGTACTTC
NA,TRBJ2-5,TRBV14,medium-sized,CASSLTEQETQYF,TGTGCCAGCAGCCTGACTGAGCAAGAGACCCAGTACTTC
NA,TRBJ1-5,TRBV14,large,CASSQGRGQPQHF,TGTGCCAGCAGCCAGGGTAGGGGTCAGCCCCAGCATTTT
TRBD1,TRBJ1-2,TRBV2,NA,CASSATGGYGYTF,TGTGCCAGCAGTGCCACAGGGGGCTATGGCTACACCTTC
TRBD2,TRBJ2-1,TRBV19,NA,CASSTSGSSYNEQFF,TGTGCCAGTAGTACTAGCGGAAGCTCCTACAATGAGCAGTTCTTC
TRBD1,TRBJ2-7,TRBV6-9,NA,CASSTPDREYEQYF,TGTGCCAGCAGTACTCCGGACAGGGAGTACGAGCAGTACTTC
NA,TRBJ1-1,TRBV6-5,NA,CASSYSSTEAFF,TGTGCCAGCAGTTACTCCTCCACTGAAGCTTTCTTT
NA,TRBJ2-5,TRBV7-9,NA,CASSFYGPIYQETQYF,TGTGCCAGCAGCTTTTATGGACCGATATACCAAGAGACCCAGTACTTC
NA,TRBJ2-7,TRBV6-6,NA,CASSYSDRDFNYEQYF,TGTGCCAGCAGTTACTCCGATCGGGACTTCAACTACGAGCAGTACTTC
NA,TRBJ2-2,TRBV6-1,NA,CASSEIGDPSGELFF,TGTGCCAGCAGTGAGATCGGGGACCCTTCCGGGGAGCTGTTTTTT
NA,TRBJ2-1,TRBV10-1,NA,CASSDTQQGFDEQFF,TGCGCCAGCAGTGATACGCAACAGGGATTCGATGAGCAGTTCTTC
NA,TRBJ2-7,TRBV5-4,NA,CASSLTPPYEQYF,TGTGCCAGCAGCTTGACACCGCCCTACGAGCAGTACTTC
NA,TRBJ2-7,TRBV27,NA,CASSLLRDYEQYF,TGTGCCAGCAGTCTTTTGCGGGACTACGAGCAGTACTTC
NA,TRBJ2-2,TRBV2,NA,CASIIGESNTGELFF,TGTGCCAGCATTATCGGGGAATCGAACACCGGGGAGCTGTTTTTT
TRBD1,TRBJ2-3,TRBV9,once,CASSVEGQEQYF,TGTGCCAGCAGCGTAGAAGGACAGGAGCAGTATTTT
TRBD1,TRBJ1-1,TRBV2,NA,CASTRDRLNTEAFF,TGTGCCAGCACTAGGGACAGACTAAACACTGAAGCTTTCTTT
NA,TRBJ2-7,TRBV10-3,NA,CAISWGESSYEQYF,TGTGCCATCAGCTGGGGGGAGAGCTCCTACGAGCAGTACTTC
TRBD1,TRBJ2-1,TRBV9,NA,CASTTGQNEQFF,TGTGCCAGCACAACGGGACAGAATGAGCAGTTCTTC
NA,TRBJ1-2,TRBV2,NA,CASSETHDRPRYGYTF,TGTGCCAGCAGTGAAACCCATGACAGACCGAGATATGGCTACACCTTC
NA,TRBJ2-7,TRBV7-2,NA,CASSSGVYEQYF,TGTGCCAGCAGCTCGGGGGTCTACGAGCAGTACTTC
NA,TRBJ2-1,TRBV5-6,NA,CASSLQDNEQFF,TGTGCCAGCAGCTTGCAGGATAATGAGCAGTTCTTC
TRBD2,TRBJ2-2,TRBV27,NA,CASSFGGRPTGELFF,TGTGCCAGCAGTTTCGGGGGGAGGCCGACCGGGGAGCTGTTTTTT
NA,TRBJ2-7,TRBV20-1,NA,CSARGNEQYF,TGCAGTGCTAGAGGGAACGAGCAGTACTTC
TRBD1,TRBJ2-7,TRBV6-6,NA,CASSAGQATYEQYF,TGTGCCAGCAGCGCGGGACAGGCAACCTACGAGCAGTACTTC
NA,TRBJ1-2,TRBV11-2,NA,CASRHGSGYTF,TGTGCCAGCAGACACGGCTCTGGCTACACCTTC
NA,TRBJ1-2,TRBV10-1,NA,CATPTSYGYTF,TGCGCCACCCCTACTTCCTATGGCTACACCTTC
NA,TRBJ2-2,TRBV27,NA,CASSMNTGELFF,TGTGCCAGCAGTATGAACACCGGGGAGCTGTTTTTT
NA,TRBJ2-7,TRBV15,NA,CATSRVRASEQYF,TGTGCCACCAGCAGAGTCCGGGCCTCCGAGCAGTACTTC
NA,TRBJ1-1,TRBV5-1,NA,CASSTTGLNTEAFF,TGCGCCAGCAGTACTACAGGGTTGAACACTGAAGCTTTCTTT
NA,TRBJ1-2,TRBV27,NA,CASSSGHKYGYTF,TGTGCCAGCAGTTCCGGACATAAGTATGGCTACACCTTC
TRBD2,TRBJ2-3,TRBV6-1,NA,CASSEIGGGTDTQYF,TGTGCCAGCAGTGAAATCGGGGGAGGGACAGATACGCAGTATTTT
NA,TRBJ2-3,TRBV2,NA,CARSPGLFGGTDTQYF,TGTGCCAGATCTCCGGGTCTTTTTGGAGGCACAGATACGCAGTATTTT
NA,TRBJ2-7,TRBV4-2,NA,CASSARSTDVFDEQYF,TGTGCCAGCAGCGCACGCTCCACAGATGTTTTCGACGAGCAGTACTTC
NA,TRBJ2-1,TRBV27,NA,CASSLVGREQFF,TGTGCCAGCAGTTTGGTAGGTCGGGAGCAGTTCTTC
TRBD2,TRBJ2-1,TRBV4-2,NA,CASSAAQTSGWSVIMVEQFF,TGTGCCAGCAGCGCAGCACAGACTAGCGGGTGGTCCGTCATAATGGTTGAGCAGTTCTTC
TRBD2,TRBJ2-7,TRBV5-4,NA,CASSFLAGEGVEQYF,TGTGCCAGCAGCTTCCTAGCGGGAGAAGGGGTCGAGCAGTACTTC
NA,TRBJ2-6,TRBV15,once,CATSKRLSLSGANVLTF,TGTGCCACCAGCAAACGCCTTAGCCTTTCAGGGGCCAACGTCCTGACTTTC
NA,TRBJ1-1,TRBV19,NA,CASSITRNTEAFF,TGTGCCAGTAGTATAACCAGGAACACTGAAGCTTTCTTT
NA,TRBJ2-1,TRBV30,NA,CAWSSTGDNEQFF,TGTGCCTGGAGTTCCACAGGTGACAATGAGCAGTTCTTC